This is a list of T cell receptor beta chains from one sample in a study of blood T cells in healthy people across ages. MiXCR was run by TCRdb on the 5' RACE reads, yielding one entry per CDR3 protein. The repertoire holds roughly 500,000 distinct CDR3 sequences, with less than 25% as singletons. These same data were also listed under a study on T cells of mothers and their children.

Sequenced: blood. The receptors originated from a boy aged 10-17 years in good health. CDR3s include the opening cysteine and the closing phenylalanine or tryptophan.

V	J	CDR3
TRBV14	TRBJ1-3	CASSGVGSGNTIYF
TRBV7-6	TRBJ1-4	CASSLPPGGTNEKLFF
TRBV9	NA	CASSVGTGAYNEQYF
TRBV6-5	TRBJ2-4	CASSYRQGGNIQYF
TRBV7-2	TRBJ2-5	CASRIAAGKETQYF
TRBV28	TRBJ1-5	CAGSLGVVNQPQHF
TRBV9	TRBJ2-7	CASSFGTSGSYEQYF
TRBV7-9	TRBJ2-7	CASSAGTGASYEQYF
TRBV5-1	TRBJ2-7	CASSLGPGLTHYEQYF
TRBV7-2	TRBJ2-5	CASSLDAVQETQYF
TRBV12-3/TRBV12-4	TRBJ2-7	CASSLSGGQRYEQYF
TRBV29-1	TRBJ2-7	CSVESNYPYEQYF
TRBV29-1	TRBJ1-1	CSVDHTGAFF
TRBV7-9	TRBJ2-5	CASSSSGYTETQYF
TRBV10-3	TRBJ2-2	CAISEPGTSTNTGELFF
TRBV7-2	TRBJ2-5	CASSTIPRGTGRGVTQYF
TRBV12-3/TRBV12-4	TRBJ2-5	CASSSMGQVTKTQYF
TRBV10-3	TRBJ2-5	CATTSGVTQETQYF
TRBV7-8	TRBJ1-4	CASSLTGVNEKLFF
TRBV3-1	TRBJ2-7	CASSRRRDKVTYEQYF
TRBV27	TRBJ2-7	CASKSSGGRYEQYF
TRBV4-3	TRBJ2-2	CASSQGLADTGELFF
TRBV6-2/TRBV6-3	TRBJ2-1	CASSYSGGSYNEQFF
TRBV7-9	TRBJ2-5	CASSPNSLQETQYF
TRBV7-2	TRBJ2-7	CASSLGLANSYEQYF
TRBV2	TRBJ1-4	CASSLLQGWGNEKLFF
TRBV5-1	TRBJ2-4	CASRRRQGDLGIQYF
TRBV28	NA	CASSPLGHEQYF
TRBV7-9	TRBJ2-3	CASSFSETDTQYF
TRBV12-3/TRBV12-4	TRBJ2-1	CASKRDRYNEQFF
TRBV11-2	TRBJ1-6	CASSLRSNSPLHF
TRBV27	TRBJ1-1	CASSSTGGAEAFF
TRBV20-1	TRBJ1-2	CSAPMRTGVDGYTF
TRBV7-8	TRBJ2-6	CASSFTSRTSVRSGANVLTF
TRBV15	NA	CATSREGGSRERPDEQFF
TRBV20-1	TRBJ2-1	CSARQGLAEQFF
TRBV12-3/TRBV12-4	TRBJ2-3	CASSRNTDAQYF
TRBV6-1	TRBJ2-6	CASSEAASGANVLTF
TRBV7-2	TRBJ1-4	CASSLQPGPANEKLFF
TRBV5-5	TRBJ2-7	CASSPGDGSYEQYF
TRBV3-1	NA	CASRLGQGDEQFF
TRBV6-2/TRBV6-3	NA	CASRSTGGVNEQYF
TRBV20-1	TRBJ2-2	CSATVKWRLGGLSNTGELFF
TRBV7-2	TRBJ2-6	CASSARSGAHSGANVLTF
TRBV6-5	TRBJ1-1	CASKYGGGGTGAFF
TRBV29-1	TRBJ2-7	CSVEAGGVGLYEQYF
TRBV28	TRBJ1-4	CASRPDRQVDSTNEKLFF
TRBV10-2	NA	CASRPSPGQGINEQYF